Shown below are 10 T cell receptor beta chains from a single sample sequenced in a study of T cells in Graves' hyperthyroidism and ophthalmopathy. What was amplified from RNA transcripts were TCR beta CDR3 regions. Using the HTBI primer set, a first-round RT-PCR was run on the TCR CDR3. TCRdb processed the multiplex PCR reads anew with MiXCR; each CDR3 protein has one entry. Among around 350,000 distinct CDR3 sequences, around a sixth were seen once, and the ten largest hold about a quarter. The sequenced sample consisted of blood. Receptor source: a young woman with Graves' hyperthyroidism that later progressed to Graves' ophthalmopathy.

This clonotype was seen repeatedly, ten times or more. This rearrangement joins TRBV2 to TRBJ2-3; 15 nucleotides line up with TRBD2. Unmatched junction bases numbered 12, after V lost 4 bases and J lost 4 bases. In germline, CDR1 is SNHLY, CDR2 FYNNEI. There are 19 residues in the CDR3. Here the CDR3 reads CASSAGTSGRHGAPDTQYF. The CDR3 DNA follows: TGTGCCAGCAGTGCTGGGACTAGCGGGAGGCACGGGGCCCCAGATACGCAGTATTTT. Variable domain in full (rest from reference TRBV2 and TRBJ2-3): EPEVTQTPSHQVTQMGQEVILRCVPISNHLYFYWYRQILGQKVEFLVSFYNNEISEKSEIFDDQFSVERPDGSNFTLKIRSTKLEDSAMYFCASSAGTSGRHGAPDTQYFGPGTRLTVL.

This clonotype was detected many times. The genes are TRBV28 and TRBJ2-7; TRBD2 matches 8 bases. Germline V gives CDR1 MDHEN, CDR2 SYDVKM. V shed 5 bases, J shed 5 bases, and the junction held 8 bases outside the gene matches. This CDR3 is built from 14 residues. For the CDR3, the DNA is TGTGCCAGCAGTCCCAGCGGGAGCGCGAACGAGCAGTACTTC. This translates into CASSPSGSANEQYF.

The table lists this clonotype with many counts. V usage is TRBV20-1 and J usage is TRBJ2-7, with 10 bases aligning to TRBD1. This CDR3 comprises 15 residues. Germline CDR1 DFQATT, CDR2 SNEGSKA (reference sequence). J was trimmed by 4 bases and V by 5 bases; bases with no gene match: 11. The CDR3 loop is CSAPLRDRGRYEQYF. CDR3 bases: TGCAGTGCTCCCCTCCGGGACAGGGGAAGATACGAGCAGTACTTC.

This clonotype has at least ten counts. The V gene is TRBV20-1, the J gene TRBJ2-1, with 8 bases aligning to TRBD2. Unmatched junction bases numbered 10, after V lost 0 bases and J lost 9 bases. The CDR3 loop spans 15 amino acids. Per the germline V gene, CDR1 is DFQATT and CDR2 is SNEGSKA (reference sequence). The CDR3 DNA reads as TGCAGTGCTAGAGATCAAAGCGGGAGCTTTAGTGAGCAGTTCTTC. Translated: CSARDQSGSFSEQFF.

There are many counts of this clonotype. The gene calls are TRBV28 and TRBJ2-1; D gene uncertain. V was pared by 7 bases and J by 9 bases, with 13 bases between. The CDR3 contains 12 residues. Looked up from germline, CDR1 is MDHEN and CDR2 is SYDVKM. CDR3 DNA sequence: TGTGCCAGCACCTCAGGTAGTCGTGAGCAGTTCTTC. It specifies CASTSGSREQFF.

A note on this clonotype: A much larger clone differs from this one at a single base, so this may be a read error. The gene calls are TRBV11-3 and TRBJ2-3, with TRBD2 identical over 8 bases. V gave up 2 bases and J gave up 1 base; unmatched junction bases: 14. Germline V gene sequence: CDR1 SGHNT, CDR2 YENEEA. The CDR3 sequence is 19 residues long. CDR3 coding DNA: TGTGCCAGCAGCTTAAGGACACCGGGACTAGTACCGTGCACAGATACGCAGTATTTT. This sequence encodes CASSLRTPGLVPCTDTQYF.

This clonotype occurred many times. CDR3 residues: CSASSPDRGGYGYTF. CDR3 bases: TGCAGTGCTAGCTCCCCCGACAGGGGGGGCTATGGCTACACCTTC. The genes are TRBV20-1 and TRBJ1-2; 9 bases align to TRBD1. The V gene end was trimmed by 3 bases and the J gene end by 4 bases; junction bases not matched to a gene: 9. This CDR3 is 15 amino acids long. Germline V CDR1 and CDR2: DFQATT, SNEGSKA (reference sequence).

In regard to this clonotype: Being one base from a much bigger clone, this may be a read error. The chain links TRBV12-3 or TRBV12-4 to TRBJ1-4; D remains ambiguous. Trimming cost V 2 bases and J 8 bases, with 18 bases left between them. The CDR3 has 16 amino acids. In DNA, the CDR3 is TGTGCCAGCAGTTTAACTCCGGGATACCCAAAAGAAAAACTGTTTTTT. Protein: CASSLTPGYPKEKLFF.

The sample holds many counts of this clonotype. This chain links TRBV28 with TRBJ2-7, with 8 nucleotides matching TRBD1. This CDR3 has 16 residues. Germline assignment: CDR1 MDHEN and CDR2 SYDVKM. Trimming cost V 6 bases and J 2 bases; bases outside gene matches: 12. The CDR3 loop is CASSRYPGQEPYEQYF. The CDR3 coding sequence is TGTGCCAGCAGCCGTTATCCGGGACAGGAACCCTACGAGCAGTACTTC.

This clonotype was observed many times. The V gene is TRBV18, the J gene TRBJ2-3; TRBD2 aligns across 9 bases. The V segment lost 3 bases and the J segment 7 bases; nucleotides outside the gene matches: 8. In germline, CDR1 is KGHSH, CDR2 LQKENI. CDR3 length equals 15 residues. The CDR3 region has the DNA TGTGCCAGCTCACCGGATAGCGGGAGTAGGAATACGCAGTATTTT. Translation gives CASSPDSGSRNTQYF.